These 21 T cell receptor beta chains originate from one sample sequenced in a study of cytomegalovirus exposure and HLA in healthy donors. The PCR employed 60 Vbeta primers together with 13 Jbeta primers. The table came from immunoSEQ multiplex PCR; TCRdb's copy has only in-frame clones and leaves some out. This listing includes some 120,000 clones. Sequencing input: PBMCs. The receptors originated from a woman in her sixties or seventies in good health and CMV-seronegative.

The rearrangement uses TRBV7-3 and TRBJ2-7, with D maybe TRBD2 (5 bases). Germline V gene sequence: CDR1 SGHTA, CDR2 FQGTGA. Trimming removed 0 bases at V and 1 base at J, with 13 bases between. This CDR3 contains 16 residues. The CDR3 DNA sequence: TGTGCCAGCAGCTTAACGTTGATGACTAAATCCTACGAGCAGTACTTC. Translation gives CASSLTLMTKSYEQYF.

This chain joins TRBV28 and TRBJ1-2; possible D gene TRBD1, 6 bases. The germline V and J ends were trimmed by 5 bases and 8 bases, with 24 bases remaining between them. Looked up from germline, CDR1 is MDHEN and CDR2 is SYDVKM. The CDR3 length is 16 residues. The CDR3: CASSTRVGTRARGYTF. CDR3 nucleotides: TGTGCCAGCAGTACTCGCGTCGGGACAAGGGCCAGAGGCTACACCTTC.

V is TRBV5-1 and J is TRBJ2-5; TRBD2 agrees at 13 bases. The CDR3 runs 16 residues. Germline values: CDR1 SGHRS, CDR2 YFSETQ. V trimming: 4 bases; J trimming: 2 bases; junction bases outside the gene matches: 5. The CDR3 DNA reads as TGCGCCAGCAGCCCCGGGACTAGCGGGGTACAAGAGACCCAGTACTTC. Its protein is CASSPGTSGVQETQYF.

The V gene is TRBV6-5, the J gene TRBJ2-7; D may be TRBD2 (5 bases). CDR1 is MNHEY and CDR2 is SVGAGI in the germline V gene. The CDR3 sequence is 15 residues long. V gave up 4 bases and J gave up 6 bases, with 19 bases separating them. CDR3 sequence reads: CASSSPEEVPPEQYF. DNA of the CDR3: TGTGCCAGCAGTTCACCGGAGGAGGTTCCCCCCGAGCAGTACTTC.

The gene calls are TRBV4-1 and TRBJ1-4; the D gene is possibly TRBD1 (6 bases). The V and J ends lost 3 bases and 8 bases respectively, with 25 bases between them. Looked up from germline, CDR1 is MGHRA and CDR2 is YSYEKL. CDR3 size: 18 residues. CDR3 in amino acids: CASSQDSWGPLDDEKLFF. The CDR3 bases are TGCGCCAGCAGCCAGGACAGTTGGGGGCCCCTAGACGACGAAAAACTGTTTTTT.

The V and J genes are TRBV27 and TRBJ2-7; 7 bases agree with TRBD2. V trimming: 4 bases; J trimming: 2 bases; junction bases outside the gene matches: 8. Looked up from germline, CDR1 is MNHEY and CDR2 is SMNVEV (reference sequence). The CDR3 contains 15 residues. CDR3 coding DNA: TGTGCCAGCAGTTGGGGTGGCGGGAGCACCTACGAGCAGTACTTC. This codes for CASSWGGGSTYEQYF.

The chain recombines TRBV6-1 with TRBJ1-1; 7 nucleotides align to TRBD1. The CDR3 sequence is 15 residues long. Trimming at V came to 2 bases and at J to 9 bases, leaving 12 bases not matched to a gene. Germline V lookup: CDR1 MNHNS, CDR2 SASEGT. CDR3 coding DNA: TGTGCCAGCAGTGAATCCGGGACAGCGAGCATTAAAGCTTTCTTT. Its translation: CASSESGTASIKAFF.

The chain has TRBV28 and TRBJ2-7; perhaps TRBD2 as D (7 bases). The CDR3 sequence is 14 residues long. V lost 6 bases, J lost 3 bases, and 15 bases lay in between. Germline CDR1 MDHEN, CDR2 SYDVKM. CDR3 bases: TGTGCCAGCAGGGGGGGCGGGAGCTTCTACGAGCAGTACTTC. This gives the protein CASRGGGSFYEQYF.

V and J are TRBV5-1 and TRBJ2-5; 7 bases align to TRBD1. Trimming at V came to 4 bases and at J to 9 bases, leaving 9 bases not matched to a gene. The CDR3 length is 13 residues. The germline V gene encodes CDR1 SGHRS and CDR2 YFSETQ. Here the CDR3 reads CASSDTGQRAQYF. The CDR3 nucleotides read TGCGCCAGCAGCGATACGGGACAGAGGGCCCAGTACTTC.

The gene calls are TRBV18 and TRBJ1-6; 7 bases are a match to TRBD1. The CDR3 runs 16 residues. CDR1 and CDR2 from the germline V gene are KGHSH and LQKENI. Trimming took 3 bases from V and 3 from J; bases not matched to a gene: 5. The CDR3 DNA sequence: TGTGCCAGCTCACCCCAGACAGGGAACTATAATTCACCCCTCCACTTT. This codes for CASSPQTGNYNSPLHF.

V gene TRBV7-9 combines with J gene TRBJ2-1; maybe TRBD1 (5 bases). Germline V gene sequence: CDR1 SEHNR, CDR2 FQNEAQ (reference sequence). The CDR3 covers 18 residues. The ends were cut back, 7 bases at V and 3 bases at J, with 25 bases in the middle. The CDR3 loop reads CASTQGARNEWNYNEQFF. The CDR3 DNA reads TGTGCCAGCACCCAAGGGGCGCGCAACGAATGGAACTACAATGAGCAGTTCTTC. Full variable domain (outside the CDR3, taken from reference TRBV7-9 and TRBJ2-1): DTGVSQNPRHKITKRGQNVTFRCDPISEHNRLYWYRQTLGQGPEFLTYFQNEAQLEKSRLLSDRFSAERPKGSFSTLEIQRTEQGDSAMYLCASTQGARNEWNYNEQFFGPGTRLTVL.

V gene TRBV19 combines with J gene TRBJ2-2; a possible D gene is TRBD1 (5 bases). The CDR3 spans 15 residues. Germline V gene sequence: CDR1 LNHDA, CDR2 SQIVND (reference sequence). V shed 2 bases and J shed 5 bases, with 12 bases lying between them. The CDR3 region is CASSIWQGETGELFF. The DNA for the CDR3 is TGTGCCAGTAGTATATGGCAGGGTGAGACCGGGGAGCTGTTTTTT. Looking up the rest from reference TRBV19 and TRBJ2-2 gives the full variable domain: DGGITQSPKYLFRKEGQNVTLSCEQNLNHDAMYWYRQDPGQGLRLIYYSQIVNDFQKGDIAEGYSVSREKKESFPLTVTSAQKNPTAFYLCASSIWQGETGELFFGEGSRLTVL.

This chain connects TRBV5-1 to TRBJ2-7; a weak D match, TRBD2 (7 bases). V was clipped by 3 bases and J by 5 bases, with 18 bases between them. The germline gives CDR1 SGHRS, CDR2 YFSETQ. This CDR3 is built from 15 residues. CDR3 nucleotide sequence: TGCGCCAGCAGCTGGGGGGGCGCGAAAGGTAACGAGCAGTACTTC. As protein: CASSWGGAKGNEQYF.

The chain combines TRBV6-5 with TRBJ2-7; D call uncertain. The CDR3 sequence is 14 residues long. Per the germline V gene, CDR1 is MNHEY and CDR2 is SVGAGI. V dropped 6 bases and J dropped 4 bases, with 16 bases sitting between them. Here the CDR3 reads CASSRGPTHYEQYF. The CDR3 DNA is TGTGCCAGCAGCCGTGGGCCAACCCATTACGAGCAGTACTTC.

V and J are TRBV21-1 and TRBJ1-6; the D call TRBD1 from the table was never checked on the DNA. TRBV21-1 is noted as a pseudogene. The CDR3 extends over 22 amino acids. CDR3 bases: TGTGCCAGCAGCGCACACGAAAAACCACCGACAGGGAAGAGCTCCTATAATTCACCCCTCCACTTT. It is translated as CASSAHEKPPTGKSSYNSPLHF.

V is TRBV6-6 and J is TRBJ1-2; no clear D. The germline V gene encodes CDR1 MNHNY and CDR2 SVGAGI (reference sequence). Trimming cost V 6 bases and J 1 base, with 15 bases left between them. The CDR3 sequence is 15 residues long. CDR3 DNA sequence: TGTGCCAGCAGACCTCGGAGTTCGGGTAACTATGGCTACACCTTC. It yields the protein CASRPRSSGNYGYTF.

The V and J genes are TRBV28 and TRBJ2-7; D is uncertain. CDR3 length: 12 amino acids. Trimming stripped 5 bases from V and 7 bases from J, with 12 bases between. Germline assignment: CDR1 MDHEN and CDR2 SYDVKM. CDR3 amino acids: CASSPSRWEQYF. DNA of the CDR3: TGTGCCAGCAGTCCGAGCCGGTGGGAGCAGTACTTC.

This rearrangement joins TRBV7-9 to TRBJ2-1, with TRBD1 as a possible D gene (6 bases). V lost 10 bases and J 4 bases, leaving 14 bases between the germline ends. CDR1 is SEHNR and CDR2 is FQNEAQ in the germline V gene (reference sequence). There are 13 residues in the CDR3. Here the CDR3 reads CAIPQGGYNEQFF. In nucleotides, the CDR3 is TGTGCCATTCCACAGGGTGGGTACAATGAGCAGTTCTTC.

The chain joins TRBV4-1 to TRBJ2-1; 7 bases align to TRBD1. The CDR3 totals 16 residues. Germline V gene data show CDR1 as MGHRA and CDR2 as YSYEKL. The junction had 9 bases not matched to a gene; V was cut back by 3 bases and J by 4 bases. This chain's CDR3 is CASSQADRKKYNEQFF. The CDR3 region has the DNA TGCGCCAGCAGCCAGGCGGACAGGAAGAAGTACAATGAGCAGTTCTTC.

The chain has TRBV5-4 and TRBJ2-3; TRBD1 aligns across 8 bases. Unmatched junction bases numbered 6, after V lost 4 bases and J lost 5 bases. Germline CDR1 and CDR2: SGHNT and YYREEE (reference sequence). This CDR3 comprises 14 residues. This chain's CDR3 is CASSLGQGIDTQYF. The CDR3 DNA reads TGTGCCAGCAGCCTCGGACAGGGAATAGATACGCAGTATTTT.

The V gene is TRBV10-3, the J gene TRBJ2-7, with a weak D call TRBD1 (6 bases). Trimming took off 9 bases at V and 5 bases at J, with 17 bases between the two ends. The CDR3 covers 13 residues. CDR1 is ENHRY, CDR2 SYGVKD, per germline. The CDR3 spells CAMQAQGGDEQYF. For the CDR3, the DNA is TGTGCCATGCAGGCACAGGGTGGTGACGAGCAGTACTTC.